This TCR beta chain was retrieved from a study of T cell repertoires in cytomegalovirus infection. Whole-study context: CMV epitopes, recently identified HLA-C-restricted and well-studied HLA-B-restricted, were used. CMV infection plus the matching HLA type was flagged by public TCR beta signatures. Broader study findings: Summed public TCR beta family frequency identified CMV carriers bearing the relevant HLA.

MiXCR, run by TCRdb on the reads, gives a single entry per CDR3 protein. Altogether approximately 1,000,000 distinct CDR3 sequences are present, roughly 30% being singletons, with the ten largest covering about 14%. Of note for this clonotype: Its specificity is unknown.

The CDR3 has 13 residues. V was cut by 6 bases and J by 1 base, with 9 bases left in between. Germline V gene sequence: CDR1 MNHNS, CDR2 SASEGT. Sequencing was performed on cultured CD8+ T cells from PBMCs, taken from culture after CMV antigen stimulation. This chain uses TRBV6-1 with TRBJ1-1; possible D gene TRBD1, 5 bases. The sequence was obtained from a human donor in good health (CMV status not recorded). Some clones in this sample may be carry-over from other donors' samples. The CDR3 reads CASRLQENTEAFF. The CDR3 DNA reads as TGTGCCAGCAGGTTACAGGAGAACACTGAAGCTTTCTTT.